One and the same sample provided the 15 T cell receptor beta chains below, sequenced in a study of neurological immune-mediated disorders (dated by TCRdb to about 2019). The library was made by 5' RACE. Sequencing used an Illumina HiSeq 2500. Clones were called with MiXCR by TCRdb after fastp trimmed the public reads at Q25, and only in-frame beta chains were retained. Here each entry gathers all rows of one CDR3 protein and keeps the most common genes and DNA. For this sample the table gives just over 50,000 distinct CDR3 sequences, of which 3% to 4% were detected only once. Clones ranked in the top ten supply 5.5% to 6% of the sample. The sequenced sample was PBMCs. These receptors all stem from a man in his forties or fifties with multiple sclerosis.

This clonotype was detected ten times or more. The chain uses TRBV5-1 and TRBJ2-1, with unresolved D. Germline CDR1 SGHRS, CDR2 YFSETQ. This CDR3 is 14 amino acids long. The V end was cut by 5 bases, the J end by 3 bases, with 12 bases between. The CDR3, as DNA: TGCGCCAGCAGGACCCGCACCCTCTACAATGAGCAGTTCTTC. This codes for CASRTRTLYNEQFF.

At least ten counts were recorded for this clonotype. The CDR3 loop is CASSLRGGANTGELFF. DNA for the CDR3: TGTGCCAGCAGTTTAAGGGGGGGCGCGAACACCGGGGAGCTGTTTTTT. The chain employs TRBV12-3 or TRBV12-4 and TRBJ2-2, with D perhaps TRBD2 (7 bases). This CDR3 contains 16 residues. Trimming removed 2 bases at V and 0 bases at J, with 10 bases between.

Many counts were recorded for this clonotype. This chain uses TRBV10-3 with TRBJ2-3; no reliable D call. The germline CDR1 and CDR2 sequences are ENHRY and SYGVKD. The CDR3 is 13 amino acids. The germline V and J ends were trimmed by 0 bases and 6 bases, with 7 bases remaining between them. The DNA for the CDR3 is TGTGCCATCAGTGAGTCATCGGTGGATACGCAGTATTTT. Amino acid sequence: CAISESSVDTQYF.

This clonotype was seen ten or more times. This chain joins TRBV4-1 and TRBJ2-5, with D maybe TRBD2 (6 bases). The CDR3 consists of 14 residues. Germline assignment: CDR1 MGHRA and CDR2 YSYEKL. Trimming shortened V by 3 bases and J by 2 bases, and 10 bases separated the two germline ends. CDR3 sequence reads: CASSHEGLQETQYF. The CDR3 nucleotides are TGCGCCAGCAGCCATGAGGGACTGCAAGAGACCCAGTACTTC.

The chain joins TRBV7-2 to TRBJ2-1; either TRBD1 or TRBD2 may supply D (6 bases each). The CDR3 runs 14 residues. Germline assignment: CDR1 SGHTA and CDR2 FQGNSA. Trimming stripped 5 bases from V and 10 bases from J, with 18 bases between. The chain's CDR3 is CASSHPPGEEEQFF. CDR3 DNA: TGTGCCAGCAGCCACCCACCAGGGGAGGAGGAGCAGTTCTTC.

Ten or more counts support this clonotype. The chain recombines TRBV28 with TRBJ2-7; a possible D gene is TRBD1 (6 bases). Trimming took 1 base from V and 8 from J, leaving 15 bases between them. The CDR3 has 14 residues. Germline V gene data show CDR1 as MDHEN and CDR2 as SYDVKM. The CDR3 DNA reads TGTGCCAGCAGTTTATATCGGCAGGGGCACCAGCAGTACTTC. The encoded protein is CASSLYRQGHQQYF.

This clonotype showed up many times. This rearrangement joins TRBV12-3 or TRBV12-4 to TRBJ1-1, with unresolved D. Trimming removed 4 bases from V and 4 bases from J, with 10 bases in between. This CDR3 is built from 13 residues. CDR3 sequence reads: CASSSSDVTEAFF. CDR3 DNA: TGTGCCAGCAGTTCGTCTGATGTCACTGAAGCTTTCTTT.

This clonotype was counted ten times or more. This chain joins TRBV7-9 and TRBJ2-7, with D hard to call. Trimming removed 1 base from V and 2 bases from J, with 6 bases in between. This CDR3 is built from 13 residues. CDR1 is SEHNR, CDR2 FQNEAQ, per germline (reference sequence). CDR3 in amino acids: CASSLVGPYEQYF. The CDR3 DNA reads as TGTGCCAGCAGCTTAGTCGGGCCCTACGAGCAGTACTTC.

In this sample, this clonotype turned up many times. The gene calls are TRBV7-2 and TRBJ1-1, with D perhaps matching TRBD1 (5 bases). Germline CDR1 SGHTA, CDR2 FQGNSA. The V gene lost 2 bases and the J gene lost 3 bases, with 16 bases spanning the gap. This CDR3 is 16 amino acids long. The CDR3 here is CASSLWGGARDTEAFF. The CDR3, as DNA: TGTGCCAGCAGCTTATGGGGTGGGGCGCGGGACACTGAAGCTTTCTTT. The full variable domain, its missing parts supplied by reference TRBV7-2 and TRBJ1-1, is GAGVSQSPSNKVTEKGKDVELRCDPISGHTALYWYRQSLGQGLEFLIYFQGNSAPDKSGLPSDRFSAERTGGSVSTLTIQRTQQEDSAVYLCASSLWGGARDTEAFFGQGTRLTVV.

This clonotype was counted ten times or more. A much bigger clone sits one base away, suggesting this may be a read error. The chain couples TRBV21-1 to TRBJ2-7; the table's D call TRBD1 went unverified against the DNA. TRBV21-1 is listed as a pseudogene. The CDR3 has 14 residues. The CDR3 DNA reads as TGTGCCAGCAGCTTCCGGGAAAGGGGGCGCGAGCAGTACTTC. Protein sequence: CASSFRERGREQYF.

This clonotype was found a few times. The chain recombines TRBV7-8 with TRBJ1-5; unclear D gene. Germline lookup yields CDR1 SGHVS and CDR2 FQNEAQ. The ends were cut back, 1 base at V and 2 bases at J, with 15 bases in the middle. This CDR3 region has 17 residues. The CDR3 reads CASSLVGSGVGNQPQHF. CDR3 in DNA: TGTGCCAGCAGCTTAGTGGGTTCTGGGGTCGGCAATCAGCCCCAGCATTTT.

This clonotype showed up many times. The chain links TRBV27 to TRBJ1-1, with D maybe TRBD1 (5 bases). V dropped 3 bases and J dropped 11 bases, with 13 bases sitting between them. The CDR3 consists of 12 residues. Germline CDR1 reads MNHEY; CDR2 reads SMNVEV (reference sequence). The DNA of the CDR3 is TGTGCCAGCAGTTTCCCCGGGGCAGAGGCTTTCTTT. It codes for CASSFPGAEAFF.

This clonotype was counted at least ten times. Here the CDR3 reads CASSQAILQGNYGYTF. The DNA for the CDR3 is TGTGCCAGCAGCCAAGCTATATTACAGGGTAACTATGGCTACACCTTC. The chain has TRBV3-1 and TRBJ1-2; D might be TRBD1 (6 bases). V lost 1 base to trimming and J lost 1 base, with 13 bases between them. Per the germline V gene, CDR1 is LGHDT and CDR2 is YNNKEL (reference sequence). The CDR3 is 16 amino acids.

The J gene is TRBJ2-1, the V gene TRBV24-1, with D hard to call. This CDR3 region has 14 residues. CDR1 is KGHDR, CDR2 SFDVKD, per germline. V lost 0 bases to trimming and J lost 3 bases, with 5 bases between them. CDR3 nucleotides: TGTGCCACCAGTGATTTGGTGGACTACAATGAGCAGTTCTTC. It encodes CATSDLVDYNEQFF.

This clonotype was picked up many times. This sequence joins TRBV12-3 or TRBV12-4 and TRBJ2-1, with 14 bases matching TRBD2. CDR3 length: 14 residues. J gave up 10 bases and V 6 bases, and 5 bases lay outside the gene matches. This chain's CDR3 is CASRTSGGANEQFF. DNA for the CDR3: TGTGCCAGCAGGACTAGCGGGGGGGCGAACGAGCAGTTCTTC.